This passage covers 14 T cell receptor beta chains from one sample sequenced in a study of OX40 agonist ivuxolimab in advanced cancers. Generated by immunoSEQ multiplex PCR, the TCRdb table keeps only in-frame clones and is missing some. In the table there are 80,000 or so clones, approximately 94% of which are singletons. The sequencing here drew on CD4+ or CD8+ T cells sorted from blood, taken in a trial of the OX40 agonist ivuxolimab. The receptors shown here come from an adult with an advanced solid tumor such as melanoma, head and neck, liver or kidney cancer.

The chain has TRBV28 and TRBJ1-5, with D unclear. The ends were cut back, 7 bases at V and 0 bases at J, with 16 bases in the middle. This CDR3 comprises 16 residues. The germline gives CDR1 MDHEN, CDR2 SYDVKM. The CDR3 DNA is TGTGCCAGCACCCCCGACGGCATGAATAGCAATCAGCCCCAGCATTTT. Encoded protein: CASTPDGMNSNQPQHF.

In DNA, the CDR3 is TGTGCCAGCAGCGTAGGAGGGGACAGCATCACCGGGGAGCTGTTTTTT. Its protein product is CASSVGGDSITGELFF. The chain couples TRBV9 to TRBJ2-2, with TRBD1 identical over 7 bases. Trimming removed 0 bases from V and 4 bases from J; junction bases left unmatched: 6. Looked up from germline, CDR1 is SGDLS and CDR2 is YYNGEE. This CDR3 spans 16 amino acids.

The chain uses TRBV6-1 and TRBJ1-5; D is unresolved. The V gene's germline CDR1 is MNHNS and CDR2 SASEGT. V was shortened by 2 bases and J by 7 bases, with 12 bases between the two germline ends. This CDR3 contains 14 residues. The CDR3 DNA sequence: TGTGCCAGCAGTGAAAGGCCCTATGGCCAGCCCCAGCATTTT. Its translation is CASSERPYGQPQHF.

The CDR3 loop is CASSQDGTSGTNEQFF. CDR3 nucleotide sequence: TGCGCCAGCAGCCAAGACGGGACTAGCGGGACCAATGAGCAGTTCTTC. This chain links TRBV4-1 with TRBJ2-1, with 13 bases aligning to TRBD2. V shed 0 bases, J shed 6 bases, and the junction held 2 bases outside the gene matches. This CDR3 contains 16 residues. CDR1 is MGHRA, CDR2 YSYEKL, per germline.

The gene calls are TRBV7-2 and TRBJ1-2, with D possibly matching TRBD1 (5 bases). Per the germline V gene, CDR1 is SGHTA and CDR2 is FQGNSA. The CDR3 runs to 13 residues. Deletions cut 4 bases from V and 7 bases from J, with 13 bases between. This CDR3 reads CASSSLDSGGYTF. CDR3 sequence (DNA): TGTGCCAGCAGCTCCCTAGACAGTGGTGGCTACACCTTC.

The rearrangement uses TRBV6-6 and TRBJ2-7; 9 positions agree with TRBD1. J lost 6 bases, V lost 2 bases, and 5 bases had no gene match. This CDR3 spans 14 amino acids. Per the germline V gene, CDR1 is MNHNY and CDR2 is SVGAGI (reference sequence). The CDR3 nucleotides are TGTGCCAGCAGTTACACGGGACAGGGAACCGAGCAGTACTTC. It specifies CASSYTGQGTEQYF.

J is TRBJ2-3 and V is TRBV4-1; 7 nucleotides match TRBD1. V gave up 3 bases and J gave up 4 bases; unmatched junction bases: 13. The CDR3 has 17 residues. Germline CDR1 is MGHRA and CDR2 is YSYEKL. The CDR3 region is CASSQPGGRLGADTQYF. CDR3 in DNA: TGCGCCAGCAGCCAGCCAGGGGGAAGGTTAGGGGCAGATACGCAGTATTTT.

The chain has TRBV29-1 and TRBJ1-1, with D uncertain. The CDR3 runs to 15 residues. The germline V and J ends were trimmed by 6 bases and 0 bases, with 17 bases remaining between them. Germline CDR1 is SQVTM and CDR2 is ANQGSEA. The CDR3 region is CSVDPIGGMNTEAFF. The CDR3 DNA is TGCAGCGTCGACCCAATCGGAGGGATGAACACTGAAGCTTTCTTT.

The chain employs TRBV4-3 and TRBJ2-2; TRBD2 aligns across 10 bases. Trimming took 5 bases from V and 0 from J; bases not matched to a gene: 9. This CDR3 is built from 18 residues. The germline CDR1 and CDR2 sequences are LGHNA and YSLEER. DNA for the CDR3: TGCGCCAGCAGCGAGGAACTAGCGGGAACCCCGAACACCGGGGAGCTGTTTTTT. It encodes CASSEELAGTPNTGELFF.

The chain links TRBV7-7 to TRBJ2-2, with D perhaps assigned TRBD1 or TRBD2 (5 bases each). V lost 6 bases, J lost 4 bases, and 12 bases lay in between. This CDR3 region has 14 residues. CDR1 SSHAT and CDR2 FNYEAQ come from the germline V gene (reference sequence). The CDR3 nucleotides are TGTGCCAGCAGGGTATGGGGGACCACCGGGGAGCTGTTTTTT. Its translation is CASRVWGTTGELFF.

V and J are TRBV27 and TRBJ2-1; no firm D call. The CDR3 covers 13 residues. The V end lost 3 bases, the J end lost 1 base, and 4 bases lay between the germline ends. The germline V gene encodes CDR1 MNHEY and CDR2 SMNVEV (reference sequence). For the CDR3, the DNA is TGTGCCAGCAGTTTTCAATCCTACAATGAGCAGTTCTTC. Its translation is CASSFQSYNEQFF.

The genes are TRBV19 and TRBJ1-2, with D possibly matching TRBD1 (6 bases). Trimming shortened V by 5 bases and J by 6 bases, and 16 bases separated the two germline ends. The CDR3 spans 14 residues. Germline V gene lookup returns CDR1 LNHDA and CDR2 SQIVND (reference sequence). CDR3 sequence: CASSPAVGGNGYTF. The CDR3 DNA reads TGTGCCAGTAGTCCGGCAGTAGGGGGAAATGGCTACACCTTC. Variable domain in full (rest from reference TRBV19 and TRBJ1-2): DGGITQSPKYLFRKEGQNVTLSCEQNLNHDAMYWYRQDPGQGLRLIYYSQIVNDFQKGDIAEGYSVSREKKESFPLTVTSAQKNPTAFYLCASSPAVGGNGYTFGSGTRLTVV.

The CDR3 loop reads CASSESLPNYEQYF. CDR3 DNA: TGCGCCAGCAGTGAATCCCTACCAAACTACGAGCAGTACTTC. J is TRBJ2-7 and V is TRBV10-1; D unresolved. V was shortened by 3 bases and J by 3 bases, with 12 bases between the two germline ends. Germline CDR1 is WNHNN and CDR2 is SYGVQD (reference sequence). The CDR3 loop spans 14 amino acids.

In this sample, this clone turned up once. The chain carries TRBV13 and TRBJ2-3; unclear D gene. CDR1 and CDR2 from the germline V gene are PRHDT and FYEKMQ (reference sequence). V lost 8 bases and J 2 bases, leaving 5 bases between the germline ends. The CDR3 covers 11 residues. CDR3 region: CASGYTDTQYF. The CDR3 DNA reads as TGTGCCAGCGGATACACAGATACGCAGTATTTT.